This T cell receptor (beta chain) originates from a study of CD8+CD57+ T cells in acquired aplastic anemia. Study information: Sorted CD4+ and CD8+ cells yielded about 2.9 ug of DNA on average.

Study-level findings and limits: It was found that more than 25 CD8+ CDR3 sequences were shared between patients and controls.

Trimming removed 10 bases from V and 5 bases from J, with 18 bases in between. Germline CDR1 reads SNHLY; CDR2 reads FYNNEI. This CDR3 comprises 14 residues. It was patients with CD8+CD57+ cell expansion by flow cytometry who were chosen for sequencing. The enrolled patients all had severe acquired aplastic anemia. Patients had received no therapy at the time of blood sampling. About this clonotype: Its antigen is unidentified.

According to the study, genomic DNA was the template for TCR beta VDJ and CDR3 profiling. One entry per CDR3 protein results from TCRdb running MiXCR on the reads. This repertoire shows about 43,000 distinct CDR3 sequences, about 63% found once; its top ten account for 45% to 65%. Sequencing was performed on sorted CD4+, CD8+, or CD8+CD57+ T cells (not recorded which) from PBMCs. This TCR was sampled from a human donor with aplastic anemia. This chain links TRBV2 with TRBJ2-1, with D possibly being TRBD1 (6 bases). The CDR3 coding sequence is TGTGCCACGAACCTACAGGGATTAGACAATGAGCAGTTCTTC. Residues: CATNLQGLDNEQFF.